Shown below are 7 T cell receptor beta chains from a single sample sequenced in a study of blood T cell repertoires in COVID-19. Method: immunoSEQ multiplex PCR; TCRdb's copy keeps in-frame clones and lacks some. The profile shows around 140,000 clones, 87% of them singletons. The sequenced sample consisted of PBMCs or T cells enriched from blood (not recorded which). These TCRs come from a man aged 60-69 years who had recovered from COVID-19.

This chain connects TRBV12-3 or TRBV12-4 to TRBJ1-3; D gene ambiguous. V shed 5 bases and J shed 2 bases, with 7 bases lying between them. The CDR3 contains 13 residues. CDR3 nucleotide sequence: TGTGCCAGCAGTCAGAGGGCTGGAAACACCATATATTTT. Residues: CASSQRAGNTIYF.

This clone was seen more than once but under ten times. The chain is built from TRBV2 and TRBJ1-4, with D perhaps matching TRBD1 (5 bases). Deletions cut 7 bases from V and 0 bases from J, with 9 bases between. The germline CDR1 and CDR2 sequences are SNHLY and FYNNEI. The CDR3 runs to 14 residues. CDR3 nucleotides: TGTGCCAGCACCGACAGAACAACTAATGAAAAACTGTTTTTT. It yields the protein CASTDRTTNEKLFF.

This chain uses TRBV19 with TRBJ1-6; the D gene is possibly TRBD1 (6 bases). Germline-derived CDR1 and CDR2 are LNHDA and SQIVND (reference sequence). CDR3 length: 13 residues. V lost 5 bases, J lost 10 bases, and 12 bases lay in between. The CDR3 coding sequence is TGTGCCAGTAGTCAGCTGAGGGGGTCACCCCTCCACTTT. Its protein product is CASSQLRGSPLHF.

This clone was seen only once. The CDR3 region is CATSRRGGAPGETQYF. CDR3 coding DNA: TGTGCCACCAGCAGAAGGGGTGGGGCACCCGGGGAGACCCAGTACTTC. J is TRBJ2-5 and V is TRBV15, with D possibly being TRBD1 (5 bases). CDR1 and CDR2 (germline): LNHNV, YYDKDF (reference sequence). The CDR3 spans 16 residues. V gave up 2 bases and J gave up 5 bases, with 18 bases separating them. Based on the CDR3 plus reference TRBV15 and TRBJ2-5, the full variable domain is DAMVIQNPRYQVTQFGKPVTLSCSQTLNHNVMYWYQQKSSQAPKLLFHYYDKDFNNEADTPDNFQSRRPNTSFCFLDIRSPGLGDTAMYLCATSRRGGAPGETQYFGPGTRLLVL.

CDR3 sequence: CASSGRGQGGTEAFF. The CDR3 nucleotides read TGTGCCAGCAGCGGCCGGGGACAGGGGGGCACTGAAGCTTTCTTT. The rearrangement links TRBV5-4 to TRBJ1-1; 11 positions match TRBD1. CDR1 and CDR2 from the germline V gene are SGHNT and YYREEE (reference sequence). With 4 bases clipped from V and 4 bases from J, the junction kept 6 bases outside the gene matches. The CDR3 is 15 amino acids.

The chain couples TRBV10-2 to TRBJ1-5; 10 bases map to TRBD1. V trimming: 2 bases; J trimming: 5 bases; junction bases outside the gene matches: 3. Germline V gene data show CDR1 as WSHSY and CDR2 as SAAADI. This CDR3 spans 15 amino acids. This CDR3 reads CASSEGTGVHQPQHF. CDR3 nucleotides: TGCGCCAGCAGTGAGGGGACAGGGGTTCATCAGCCCCAGCATTTT.

The chain carries TRBV2 and TRBJ1-2, with unresolved D. The V gene's germline CDR1 is SNHLY and CDR2 FYNNEI. The V and J ends lost 3 bases and 6 bases respectively, with 5 bases between them. This CDR3 contains 11 residues. The CDR3 nucleotides read TGTGCCAGCAGTGAGGTAGATGGCTACACCTTC. Amino acid sequence: CASSEVDGYTF.